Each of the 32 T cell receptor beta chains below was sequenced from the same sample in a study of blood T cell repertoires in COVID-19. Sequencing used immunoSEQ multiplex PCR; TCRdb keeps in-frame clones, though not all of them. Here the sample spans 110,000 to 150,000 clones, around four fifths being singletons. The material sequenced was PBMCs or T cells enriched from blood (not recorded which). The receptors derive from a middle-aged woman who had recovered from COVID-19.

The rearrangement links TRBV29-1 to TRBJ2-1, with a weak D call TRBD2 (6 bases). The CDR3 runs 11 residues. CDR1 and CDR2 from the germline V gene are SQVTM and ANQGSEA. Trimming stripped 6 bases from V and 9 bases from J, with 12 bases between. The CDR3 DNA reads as TGCAGCGTGCCTCTAGCGAGTGAGCAGTTCTTC. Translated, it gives CSVPLASEQFF.

The DNA of the CDR3 is TGTGCCAGCAGCTTAGGGATTGCAGGGGTGAACACTGAAGCTTTCTTT. It is translated as CASSLGIAGVNTEAFF. The rearrangement joins TRBV7-9 to TRBJ1-1; TRBD1 might be the D (6 bases). Germline-derived CDR1 and CDR2 are SEHNR and FQNEAQ (reference sequence). The CDR3 covers 16 residues. V was clipped by 1 base and J by 0 bases, with 12 bases between them. Filled out from reference TRBV7-9 and TRBJ1-1, the complete variable domain reads DTGVSQNPRHKITKRGQNVTFRCDPISEHNRLYWYRQTLGQGPEFLTYFQNEAQLEKSRLLSDRFSAERPKGSFSTLEIQRTEQGDSAMYLCASSLGIAGVNTEAFFGQGTRLTVV.

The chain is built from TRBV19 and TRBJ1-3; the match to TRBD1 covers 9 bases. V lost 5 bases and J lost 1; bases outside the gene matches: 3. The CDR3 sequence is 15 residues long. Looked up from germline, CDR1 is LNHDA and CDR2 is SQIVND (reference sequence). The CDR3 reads CASSDRGSSGNTIYF. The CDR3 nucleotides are TGTGCCAGTAGTGACAGGGGGAGTTCTGGAAACACCATATATTTT.

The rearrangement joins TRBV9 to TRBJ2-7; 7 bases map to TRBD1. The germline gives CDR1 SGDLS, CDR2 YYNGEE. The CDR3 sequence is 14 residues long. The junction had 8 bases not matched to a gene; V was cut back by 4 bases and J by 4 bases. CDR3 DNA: TGTGCCAGCAGCCTCGGGACAGCATCATACGAGCAGTACTTC. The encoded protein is CASSLGTASYEQYF.

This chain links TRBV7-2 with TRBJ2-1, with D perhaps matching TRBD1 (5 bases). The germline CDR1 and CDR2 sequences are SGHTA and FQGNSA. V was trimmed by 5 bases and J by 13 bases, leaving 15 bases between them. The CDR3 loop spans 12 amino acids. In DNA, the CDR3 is TGTGCCAGCAGCCCCGCCCCTAGGGGCCAGTTCTTC. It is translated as CASSPAPRGQFF. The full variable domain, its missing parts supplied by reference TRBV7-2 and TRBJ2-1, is GAGVSQSPSNKVTEKGKDVELRCDPISGHTALYWYRQSLGQGLEFLIYFQGNSAPDKSGLPSDRFSAERTGGSVSTLTIQRTQQEDSAVYLCASSPAPRGQFFGPGTRLTVL.

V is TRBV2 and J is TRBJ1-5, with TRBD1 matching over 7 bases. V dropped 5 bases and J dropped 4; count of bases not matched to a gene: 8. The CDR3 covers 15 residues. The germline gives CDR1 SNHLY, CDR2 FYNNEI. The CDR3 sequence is CASSRQGGKNQPQHF. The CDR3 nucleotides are TGTGCCAGCAGTAGACAGGGTGGGAAGAATCAGCCCCAGCATTTT.

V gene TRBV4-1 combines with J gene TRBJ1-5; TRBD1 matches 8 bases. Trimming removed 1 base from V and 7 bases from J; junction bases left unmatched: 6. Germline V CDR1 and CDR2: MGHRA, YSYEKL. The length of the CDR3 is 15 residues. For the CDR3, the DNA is TGCGCCAGCAGCCAAGTTCAGGGGGCGAGGCAGCCCCAGCATTTT. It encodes CASSQVQGARQPQHF.

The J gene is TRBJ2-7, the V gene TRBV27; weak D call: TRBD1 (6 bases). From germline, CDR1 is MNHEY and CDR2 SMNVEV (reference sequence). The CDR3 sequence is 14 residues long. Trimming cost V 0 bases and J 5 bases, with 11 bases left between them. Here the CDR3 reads CASSLSGTLNEQYF. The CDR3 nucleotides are TGTGCCAGCAGTTTATCGGGGACACTAAACGAGCAGTACTTC.

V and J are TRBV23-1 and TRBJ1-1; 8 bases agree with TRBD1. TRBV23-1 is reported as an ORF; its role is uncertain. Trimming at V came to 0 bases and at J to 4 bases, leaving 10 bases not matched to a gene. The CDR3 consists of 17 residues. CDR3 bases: TGCGCCAGCAGTCAATCCGGTTGGACAGGGAGAATCACTGAAGCTTTCTTT. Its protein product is CASSQSGWTGRITEAFF.

The DNA of the CDR3 is TGTGCCAGCAGCCAAACGAGGCAGCGGGAGACCGATACGCAGTATTTT. Translating gives CASSQTRQRETDTQYF. The chain has TRBV4-2 and TRBJ2-3, with 8 bases identical to TRBD2. The CDR3 runs 16 residues. Germline values: CDR1 LGHNA, CDR2 YNFKEQ. The trim removed 2 bases at V and 6 bases at J, leaving 10 bases unmatched.

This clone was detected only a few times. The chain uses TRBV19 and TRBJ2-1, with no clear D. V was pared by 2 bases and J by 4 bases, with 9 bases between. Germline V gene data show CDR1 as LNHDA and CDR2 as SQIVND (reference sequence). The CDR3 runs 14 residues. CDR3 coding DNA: TGTGCCAGTAGTATATCTGACACTTACAATGAGCAGTTCTTC. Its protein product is CASSISDTYNEQFF.

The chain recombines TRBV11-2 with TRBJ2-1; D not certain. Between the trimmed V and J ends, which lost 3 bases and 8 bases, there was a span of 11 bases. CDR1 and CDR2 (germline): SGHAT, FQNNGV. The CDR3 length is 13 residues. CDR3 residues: CASSFGGVDEQFF. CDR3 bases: TGTGCCAGCAGCTTCGGTGGTGTCGATGAGCAGTTCTTC.

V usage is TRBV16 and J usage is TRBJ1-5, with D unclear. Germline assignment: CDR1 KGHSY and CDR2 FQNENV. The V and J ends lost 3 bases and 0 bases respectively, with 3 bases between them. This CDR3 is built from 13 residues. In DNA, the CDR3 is TGTGCCAGCAGCCATTATAGCAATCAGCCCCAGCATTTT. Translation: CASSHYSNQPQHF. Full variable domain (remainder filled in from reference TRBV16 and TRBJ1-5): GEEVAQTPKHLVRGEGQKAKLYCAPIKGHSYVFWYQQVLKNEFKFLISFQNENVFDETGMPKERFSAKCLPNSPCSLEIQATKLEDSAVYFCASSHYSNQPQHFGDGTRLSIL.

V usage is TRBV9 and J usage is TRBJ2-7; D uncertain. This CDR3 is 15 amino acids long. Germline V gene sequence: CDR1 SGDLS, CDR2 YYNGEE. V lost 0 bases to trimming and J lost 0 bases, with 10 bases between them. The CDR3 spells CASSVAWQVSYEQYF. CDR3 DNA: TGTGCCAGCAGCGTAGCTTGGCAGGTCTCCTACGAGCAGTACTTC. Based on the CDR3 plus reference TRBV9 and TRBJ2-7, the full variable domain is DSGVTQTPKHLITATGQRVTLRCSPRSGDLSVYWYQQSLDQGLQFLIQYYNGEERAKGNILERFSAQQFPDLHSELNLSSLELGDSALYFCASSVAWQVSYEQYFGPGTRLTVT.

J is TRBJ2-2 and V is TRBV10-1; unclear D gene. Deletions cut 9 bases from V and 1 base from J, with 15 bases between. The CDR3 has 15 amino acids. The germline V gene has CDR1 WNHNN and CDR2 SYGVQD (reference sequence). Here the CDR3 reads CASSPLQLNTGELFF. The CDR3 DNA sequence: TGCGCCAGTTCTCCCCTACAGCTGAACACCGGGGAGCTGTTTTTT.

The CDR3 nucleotides are TGCGCCAGCAGCTTGTGGACAGAAGGGGTGAACACTGAAGCTTTCTTT. Protein product: CASSLWTEGVNTEAFF. The rearrangement uses TRBV5-1 and TRBJ1-1; a possible D gene is TRBD1 (6 bases). Trimming took 1 base from V and 0 from J, leaving 13 bases between them. CDR1 is SGHRS and CDR2 is YFSETQ in the germline V gene. The CDR3 spans 16 residues.

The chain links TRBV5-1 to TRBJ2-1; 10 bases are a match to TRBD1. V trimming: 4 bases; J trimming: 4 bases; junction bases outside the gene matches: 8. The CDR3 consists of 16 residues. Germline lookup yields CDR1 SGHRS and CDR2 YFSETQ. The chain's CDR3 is CASSLPRQGAYNEQFF. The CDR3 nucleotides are TGCGCCAGCAGCCTCCCCAGACAGGGGGCTTACAATGAGCAGTTCTTC.

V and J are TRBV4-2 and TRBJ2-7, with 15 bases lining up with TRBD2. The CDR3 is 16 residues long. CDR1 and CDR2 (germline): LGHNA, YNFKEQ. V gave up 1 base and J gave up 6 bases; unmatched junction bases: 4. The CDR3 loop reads CASSQGTSGRAGEQYF. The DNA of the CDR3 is TGTGCCAGCAGCCAAGGGACTAGCGGGAGGGCCGGCGAGCAGTACTTC.

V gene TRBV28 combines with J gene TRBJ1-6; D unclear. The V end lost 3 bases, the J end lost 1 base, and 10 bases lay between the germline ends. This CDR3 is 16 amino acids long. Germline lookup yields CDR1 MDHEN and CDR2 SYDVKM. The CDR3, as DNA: TGTGCCAGCAGTTTTGAGTCTAGGTCCTATAATTCACCCCTCCACTTT. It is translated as CASSFESRSYNSPLHF.

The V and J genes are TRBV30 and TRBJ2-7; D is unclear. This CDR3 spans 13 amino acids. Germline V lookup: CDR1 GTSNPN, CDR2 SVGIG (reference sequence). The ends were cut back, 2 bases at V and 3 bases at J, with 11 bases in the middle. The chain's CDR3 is CAWSTTLYYEQYF. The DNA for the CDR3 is TGTGCCTGGAGTACTACCCTATACTACGAGCAGTACTTC.

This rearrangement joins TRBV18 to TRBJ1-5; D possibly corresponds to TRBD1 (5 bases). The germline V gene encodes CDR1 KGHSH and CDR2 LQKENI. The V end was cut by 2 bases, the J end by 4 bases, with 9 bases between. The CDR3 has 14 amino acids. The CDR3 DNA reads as TGTGCCAGCTCACCAGCGGGGGGAAATCAGCCCCAGCATTTT. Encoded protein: CASSPAGGNQPQHF.

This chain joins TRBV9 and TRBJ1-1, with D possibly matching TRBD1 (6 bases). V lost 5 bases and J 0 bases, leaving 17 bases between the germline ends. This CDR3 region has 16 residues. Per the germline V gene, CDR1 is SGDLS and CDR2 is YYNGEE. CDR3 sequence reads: CASSYNPGQMNTEAFF. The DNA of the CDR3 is TGTGCCAGCAGTTATAACCCCGGACAGATGAACACTGAAGCTTTCTTT.

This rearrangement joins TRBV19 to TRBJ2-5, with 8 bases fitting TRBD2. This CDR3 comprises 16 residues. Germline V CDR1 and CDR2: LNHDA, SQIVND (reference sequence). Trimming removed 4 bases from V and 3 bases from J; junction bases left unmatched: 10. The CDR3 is CASSTSIGLAKETQYF. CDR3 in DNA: TGTGCCAGTAGTACCTCCATCGGACTAGCTAAAGAGACCCAGTACTTC.

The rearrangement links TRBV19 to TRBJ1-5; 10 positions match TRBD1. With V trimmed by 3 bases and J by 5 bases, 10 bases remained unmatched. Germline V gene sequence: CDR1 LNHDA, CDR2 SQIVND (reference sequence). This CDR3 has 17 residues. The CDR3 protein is CASSMFPGQGGDQPQHF. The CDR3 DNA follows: TGTGCCAGTAGTATGTTCCCCGGACAGGGGGGAGATCAGCCCCAGCATTTT.

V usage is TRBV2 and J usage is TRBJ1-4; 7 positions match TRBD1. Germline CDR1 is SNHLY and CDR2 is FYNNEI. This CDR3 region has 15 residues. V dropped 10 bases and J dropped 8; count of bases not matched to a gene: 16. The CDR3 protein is CATQGVRGSGEKLFF. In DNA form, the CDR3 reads TGTGCCACCCAGGGGGTCAGGGGATCGGGGGAAAAACTGTTTTTT.

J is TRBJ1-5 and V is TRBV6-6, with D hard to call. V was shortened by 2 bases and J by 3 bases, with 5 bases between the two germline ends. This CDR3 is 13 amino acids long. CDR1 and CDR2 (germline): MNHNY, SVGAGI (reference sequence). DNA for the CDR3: TGTGCCAGCAGTTACGGGCACAATCAGCCCCAGCATTTT. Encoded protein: CASSYGHNQPQHF.

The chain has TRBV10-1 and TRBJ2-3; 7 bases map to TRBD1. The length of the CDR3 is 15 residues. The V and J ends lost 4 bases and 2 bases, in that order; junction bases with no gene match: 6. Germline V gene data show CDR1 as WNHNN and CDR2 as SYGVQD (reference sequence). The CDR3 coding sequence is TGCGCCAGCAGTGCGGACAGGTGGGACACAGATACGCAGTATTTT. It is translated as CASSADRWDTDTQYF.

The CDR3 is CASSPSGGYYNEQFF. The DNA for the CDR3 is TGTGCCAGCAGCCCCTCGGGGGGTTACTACAATGAGCAGTTCTTC. This chain uses TRBV7-9 with TRBJ2-1, with 7 nucleotides matching TRBD2. Looked up from germline, CDR1 is SEHNR and CDR2 is FQNEAQ (reference sequence). The CDR3 contains 15 residues. V lost 5 bases and J lost 3; bases outside the gene matches: 7. Together with reference TRBV7-9 and TRBJ2-1, the CDR3 gives the full variable domain: DTGVSQNPRHKITKRGQNVTFRCDPISEHNRLYWYRQTLGQGPEFLTYFQNEAQLEKSRLLSDRFSAERPKGSFSTLEIQRTEQGDSAMYLCASSPSGGYYNEQFFGPGTRLTVL.

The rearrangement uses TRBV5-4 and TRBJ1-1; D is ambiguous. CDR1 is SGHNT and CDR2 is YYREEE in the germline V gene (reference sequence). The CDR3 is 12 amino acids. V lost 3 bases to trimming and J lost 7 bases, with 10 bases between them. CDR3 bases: TGTGCCAGCAGCTCACAGCCATTTGAAGCTTTCTTT. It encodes CASSSQPFEAFF.

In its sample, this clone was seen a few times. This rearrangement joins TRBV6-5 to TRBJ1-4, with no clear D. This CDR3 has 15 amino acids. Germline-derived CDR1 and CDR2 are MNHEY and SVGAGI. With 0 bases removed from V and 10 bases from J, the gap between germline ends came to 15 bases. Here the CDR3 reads CASSYSGTTTGKLFF. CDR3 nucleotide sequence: TGTGCCAGCAGTTACTCCGGCACAACTACTGGAAAACTGTTTTTT.

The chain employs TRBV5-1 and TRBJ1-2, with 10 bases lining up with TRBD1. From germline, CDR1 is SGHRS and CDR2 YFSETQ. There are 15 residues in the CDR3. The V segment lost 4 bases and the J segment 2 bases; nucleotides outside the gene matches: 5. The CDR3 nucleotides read TGCGCCAGCAGCCCGATGGGACAGGGGAACTATGGCTACACCTTC. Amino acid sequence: CASSPMGQGNYGYTF.

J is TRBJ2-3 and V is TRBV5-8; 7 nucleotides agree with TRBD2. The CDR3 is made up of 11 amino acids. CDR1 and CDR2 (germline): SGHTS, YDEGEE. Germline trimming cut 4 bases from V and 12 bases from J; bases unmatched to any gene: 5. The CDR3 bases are TGTGCCAGCAGCCTCGGGACTATTCAGTATTTT. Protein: CASSLGTIQYF.